This TCR beta chain appears in the sequencing data of a study of T cells after yellow fever vaccination. Study as a whole: Preparing low-cell-number fractions relied on SMART-Seq v4 Ultra Low Input.

General study findings and limits: Weaker in magnitude, the secondary response showed a faster peak on day 5 versus 15. Some clonotypes were seen in both the CD4 and the CD8 compartments. These made up a small share and likely arose from convergent recombination.

This clonotype was seen many times. The antigen remains unidentified. V lost 9 bases, J lost 7 bases, and 9 bases stayed unmatched. The CDR3 is 14 amino acids. Per the germline V gene, CDR1 is MNHEY and CDR2 is SVGAGI. In making TCR cDNA, 5'RACE template switching added a universal primer site and UMIs to it. TCRdb re-derived calls from the 5' RACE reads in MiXCR, one entry per CDR3 protein. In the table there are more than 55,000 distinct CDR3 sequences, 6% to 7.5% of which are singletons. This sample comprised CD8+ T cells sorted from PBMCs, obtained 15 days after the yellow fever booster vaccination. The origin of this receptor is a man aged 25-45 years who received the YFV17D yellow fever vaccine. The gene calls are TRBV6-5 and TRBJ2-1, with 10 bases matching TRBD2. The CDR3: CASSQLAGTNEQFF. Here the CDR3 DNA reads TGTGCCAGTTCACAACTAGCGGGAACGAATGAGCAGTTCTTC.